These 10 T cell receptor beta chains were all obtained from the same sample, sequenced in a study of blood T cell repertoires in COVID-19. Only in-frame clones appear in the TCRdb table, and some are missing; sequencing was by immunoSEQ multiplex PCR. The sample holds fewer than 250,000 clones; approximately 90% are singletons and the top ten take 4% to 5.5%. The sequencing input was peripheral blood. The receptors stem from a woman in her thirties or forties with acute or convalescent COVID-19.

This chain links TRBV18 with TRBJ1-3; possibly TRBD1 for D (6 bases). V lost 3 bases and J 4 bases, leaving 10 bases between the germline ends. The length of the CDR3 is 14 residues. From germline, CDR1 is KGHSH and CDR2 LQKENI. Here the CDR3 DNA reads TGTGCCAGCTCACCCCAAGACAGGGGAAACACCATATATTTT. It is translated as CASSPQDRGNTIYF.

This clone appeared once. CDR3 nucleotides: TGTGCCAGCAGTATAGTCTCCGGGGGGGGCTACACCTTC. Its translation is CASSIVSGGGYTF. The chain employs TRBV2 and TRBJ1-2, with a weak D call TRBD1 (5 bases). V lost 5 bases to trimming and J lost 8 bases, with 15 bases between them. This CDR3 is 13 amino acids long. CDR1 and CDR2 from the germline V gene are SNHLY and FYNNEI.

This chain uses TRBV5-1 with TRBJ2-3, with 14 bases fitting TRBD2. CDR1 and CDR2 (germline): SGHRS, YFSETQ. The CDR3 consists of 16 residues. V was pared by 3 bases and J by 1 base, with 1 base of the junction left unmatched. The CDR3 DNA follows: TGCGCCAGCAGCTCGGGACTAGCGGGGGGCACAGATACGCAGTATTTT. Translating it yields CASSSGLAGGTDTQYF.

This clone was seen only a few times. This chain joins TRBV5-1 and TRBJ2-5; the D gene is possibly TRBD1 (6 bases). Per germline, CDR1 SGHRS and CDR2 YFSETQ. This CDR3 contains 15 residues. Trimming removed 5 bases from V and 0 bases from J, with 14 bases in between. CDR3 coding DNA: TGCGCCAGCAGGGAACAGGGATTGTACCAAGAGACCCAGTACTTC. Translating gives CASREQGLYQETQYF. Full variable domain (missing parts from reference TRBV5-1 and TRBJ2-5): KAGVTQTPRYLIKTRGQQVTLSCSPISGHRSVSWYQQTPGQGLQFLFEYFSETQRNKGNFPGRFSGRQFSNSRSEMNVSTLELGDSALYLCASREQGLYQETQYFGPGTRLLVL.

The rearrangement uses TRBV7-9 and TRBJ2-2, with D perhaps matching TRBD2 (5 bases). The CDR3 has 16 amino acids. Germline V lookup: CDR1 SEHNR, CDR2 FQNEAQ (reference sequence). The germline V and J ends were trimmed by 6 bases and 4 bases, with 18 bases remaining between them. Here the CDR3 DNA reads TGTGCCAGCAGGCCGGACTCCCCGCCGGGCACCGGGGAGCTGTTTTTT. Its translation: CASRPDSPPGTGELFF.

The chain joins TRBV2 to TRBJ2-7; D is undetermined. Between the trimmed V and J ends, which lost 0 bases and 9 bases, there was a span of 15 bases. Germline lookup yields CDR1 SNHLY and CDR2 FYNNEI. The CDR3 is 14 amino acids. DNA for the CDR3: TGTGCCAGCAGTGAAGCGCCGGTTATCGGCGGGCAGTACGTC. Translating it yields CASSEAPVIGGQYV.

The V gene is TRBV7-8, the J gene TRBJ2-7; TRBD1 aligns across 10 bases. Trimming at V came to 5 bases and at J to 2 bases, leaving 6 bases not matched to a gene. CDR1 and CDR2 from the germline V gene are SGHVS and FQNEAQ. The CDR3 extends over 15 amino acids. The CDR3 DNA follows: TGTGCCAGCAGCCTCGGACAGGGGGGGACCTACGAGCAGTACGTC. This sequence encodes CASSLGQGGTYEQYV.

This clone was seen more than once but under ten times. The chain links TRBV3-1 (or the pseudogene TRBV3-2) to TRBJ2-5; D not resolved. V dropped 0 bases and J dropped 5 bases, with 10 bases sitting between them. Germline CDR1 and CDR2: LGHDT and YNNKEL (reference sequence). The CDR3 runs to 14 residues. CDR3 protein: CASSQDLGSETQYF. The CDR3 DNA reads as TGTGCCAGCAGCCAAGACTTGGGCTCCGAGACCCAGTACTTC.

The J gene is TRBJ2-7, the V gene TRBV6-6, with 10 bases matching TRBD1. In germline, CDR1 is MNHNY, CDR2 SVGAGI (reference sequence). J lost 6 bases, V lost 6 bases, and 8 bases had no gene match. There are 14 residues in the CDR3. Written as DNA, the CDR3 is TGTGCCAGCAGGTCCGGGACAGGGGAGGTCGAGCAGTACGTC. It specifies CASRSGTGEVEQYV.

Written as DNA, the CDR3 is TGTGCCAGCAGCTCGACCAAAGGGACAGCCCATTTTGGAAAACTGTTTTTT. This translates into CASSSTKGTAHFGKLFF. V is TRBV7-8 and J is TRBJ1-4, with 7 bases fitting TRBD1. There are 17 residues in the CDR3. J gave up 10 bases and V 4 bases, and 18 bases lay outside the gene matches. Germline assignment: CDR1 SGHVS and CDR2 FQNEAQ.